The 12 T cell receptor beta chains in this list originate from one sample, sequenced in a study of T-cell reconstitution after alpha-beta-depleted transplantation in children. Unique molecular identifiers were used in preparing the TCRbeta library. One entry per CDR3 protein, called by TCRdb with MiXCR from the PCR reads. This sample yields around 960,000 distinct CDR3 sequences, of which about 26% are seen a single time; about 28% belongs to the top ten. The specimen was PBMCs, mostly from graft donor cells, collected 360 days after TCRalphabeta/CD19-depleted stem cell transplant. The source of these receptors is a boy in the first two years of life who had a stem cell transplant for SCID, so the T cells may come from the graft donor.

This clonotype came up a few times. The rearrangement uses TRBV7-2 and TRBJ2-1; TRBD2 matches 11 bases. Germline values: CDR1 SGHTA, CDR2 FQGNSA. The CDR3 length is 16 residues. J gave up 4 bases and V 5 bases, and 7 bases lay outside the gene matches. CDR3 amino acids: CASSALTSGGYNEQFF. CDR3 sequence (DNA): TGTGCCAGCAGCGCCCTAACTAGCGGGGGTTACAATGAGCAGTTCTTC.

This clonotype was found a few times. The chain is built from TRBV12-3 or TRBV12-4 and TRBJ2-3; 7 nucleotides match TRBD1. This CDR3 contains 15 residues. Germline trimming cut 3 bases from V and 0 bases from J; bases unmatched to any gene: 3. The CDR3 sequence is CASSFLTGSTDTQYF. The CDR3 DNA reads TGTGCCAGCAGTTTTCTGACAGGGAGCACAGATACGCAGTATTTT.

This chain uses TRBV6-5 with TRBJ1-2; D may be TRBD1 (6 bases). The germline gives CDR1 MNHEY, CDR2 SVGAGI. This CDR3 region has 17 residues. The V end lost 1 base, the J end lost 1 base, and 16 bases lay between the germline ends. This CDR3 is CASSYWGAGSLNYGYTF. The CDR3 nucleotides are TGTGCCAGCAGTTACTGGGGGGCAGGGAGCCTTAACTATGGCTACACCTTC.

This rearrangement joins TRBV20-1 to TRBJ2-5; 14 bases are a match to TRBD2. The CDR3 totals 18 residues. In germline, CDR1 is DFQATT, CDR2 SNEGSKA (reference sequence). V shed 3 bases and J 2 bases; nucleotides not matched to a gene: 11. The CDR3, as DNA: TGCAGTGCTAGGGAAGGACTAGCGGGGGGCCTATTGCAAGAGACCCAGTACTTC. It encodes CSAREGLAGGLLQETQYF.

The rearrangement joins TRBV12-3 or TRBV12-4 to TRBJ1-1, with 8 bases aligning to TRBD1. Trimming at V came to 3 bases and at J to 0 bases, leaving 6 bases not matched to a gene. CDR3 length: 16 amino acids. Written as DNA, the CDR3 is TGTGCCAGCAGTTTGAGCAGGGGGCTTATGAACACTGAAGCTTTCTTT. Its protein is CASSLSRGLMNTEAFF.

The CDR3 sequence is CASSEDGPHGYTF. CDR3 DNA sequence: TGTGCCAGCAGTGAGGACGGTCCCCATGGCTACACCTTC. The chain is built from TRBV2 and TRBJ1-2, with D unclear. Trimming stripped 3 bases from V and 6 bases from J, with 11 bases between. CDR3 length equals 13 residues. Germline CDR1 and CDR2: SNHLY and FYNNEI.

This clonotype occurred a few times. The chain recombines TRBV29-1 with TRBJ2-1; 10 bases fit TRBD1. The CDR3 is made up of 15 amino acids. CDR1 and CDR2 from the germline V gene are SQVTM and ANQGSEA. V shed 5 bases and J 2 bases; nucleotides not matched to a gene: 6. This CDR3 is CSVPHGTGAYNEQFF. CDR3 sequence (DNA): TGCAGCGTTCCCCACGGGACAGGGGCCTACAATGAGCAGTTCTTC.

J is TRBJ2-2 and V is TRBV6-5; no definite D call. Trimming took off 2 bases at V and 2 bases at J, with 12 bases between the two ends. The CDR3 contains 16 residues. Germline CDR1 MNHEY, CDR2 SVGAGI. In DNA, the CDR3 is TGTGCCAGCAGTTACCTCCCCGACCTTAACACCGGGGAGCTGTTTTTT. Encoded protein: CASSYLPDLNTGELFF.

This clonotype was observed many times. The chain recombines TRBV5-1 with TRBJ2-5, with 7 bases matching TRBD1. V lost 0 bases, J lost 4 bases, and 3 bases stayed unmatched. This CDR3 has 14 amino acids. Per germline, CDR1 SGHRS and CDR2 YFSETQ. The chain's CDR3 is CASSLGQGSETQYF. CDR3 nucleotides: TGCGCCAGCAGCTTGGGACAGGGTTCAGAGACCCAGTACTTC.

A word on this clonotype: At one boundary the junction diverges from the germline segment, which might be a read error. The gene calls are TRBV12-3 or TRBV12-4 and TRBJ2-7; D possibly matches TRBD1 or TRBD2 (5 bases each). The CDR3 has 14 residues. CDR3 in amino acids: CASSDRDGPYEQYF. The CDR3 nucleotides read TGTGCCAGCAGCGACCGGGACGGTCCCTACGAGCAGTATTTC.

This clonotype was detected once. The junction and the germline gene differ at one end; a read error may be behind it. V and J are TRBV5-5 and TRBJ1-1, with D perhaps matching TRBD1 (6 bases). Germline CDR1 is SGHKS and CDR2 is YYEKEE (reference sequence). The CDR3 covers 15 residues. The CDR3 nucleotides read TGTGCCAGCCGCTTGATAGGGGGGCTTAACACTGAAGCTTTCTTT. Its translation is CASRLIGGLNTEAFF.

This clonotype has a handful of counts. V gene TRBV5-6 combines with J gene TRBJ2-7; 11 bases map to TRBD2. Germline V gives CDR1 SGHDT, CDR2 YYEEEE. The junction had 6 bases not matched to a gene; V was cut back by 3 bases and J by 4 bases. This CDR3 spans 15 amino acids. The CDR3 nucleotides read TGTGCCAGCAGCTATAGCGGGGGGGCCGTATACGAGCAGTACTTC. Translated: CASSYSGGAVYEQYF.